A selection of T cell receptor beta chains follows, all from one sample in a study of radiation and T cells in renal cell carcinoma. The assay was immunoSEQ multiplex PCR, and TCRdb's table has in-frame clones only and misses some. The sample carries just over 95,000 clones, around 80% recorded once. This sample comprised blood, obtained from a patient whose treatment included radiotherapy and nephrectomy. The receptors were gathered from a man in his fifties or sixties with renal cell carcinoma. The CDR3 runs from the conserved cysteine through the conserved F or W. The D gene is left open where the match is weak. Part of the rows lack a size; the others show once, few, many or a class for expanded clones.

d_call: -; v_call: TRBV27; j_call: TRBJ2-7; clone_size: -; cdr3_nt: TGTGCCAGCAGTTTATCTTCCACCGCCTACGAGCAGTACTTC; cdr3_aa: CASSLSSTAYEQYF
d_call: TRBD1; v_call: TRBV27; j_call: TRBJ1-1; clone_size: few; cdr3_nt: TGTGCCAGACTGGACAGGGATATGAACACTGAAGCTTTCTTT; cdr3_aa: CARLDRDMNTEAFF
d_call: TRBD1; v_call: TRBV5-1; j_call: TRBJ1-1; clone_size: few; cdr3_nt: TGCGCCAGCAGCTTGGTAGAGGGGGCGAACACTGAAGCTTTCTTT; cdr3_aa: CASSLVEGANTEAFF
d_call: -; v_call: TRBV5-4; j_call: TRBJ2-6; clone_size: -; cdr3_nt: TGTGCCAGCAGCTCGACTGGGGCCAACGTCCTGACTTTC; cdr3_aa: CASSSTGANVLTF
d_call: TRBD1; v_call: TRBV5-1; j_call: TRBJ1-3; clone_size: -; cdr3_nt: TGCGCCAGCAGCGCTACGGGACAGGCTGGAAACACCATATATTTT; cdr3_aa: CASSATGQAGNTIYF
d_call: TRBD2; v_call: TRBV27; j_call: TRBJ2-7; clone_size: -; cdr3_nt: TGTGCCAGCAGTTTACTGGGACTAGACTACGAGCAGTACTTC; cdr3_aa: CASSLLGLDYEQYF
d_call: TRBD1; v_call: TRBV30; j_call: TRBJ2-7; clone_size: once; cdr3_nt: TGTGCCTGGGGGGGACAGGGCACCTACGAGCAGTACTTC; cdr3_aa: CAWGGQGTYEQYF
d_call: -; v_call: TRBV27; j_call: TRBJ2-5; clone_size: -; cdr3_nt: TGTGCCAGCAGTTTACGGTGGCCCCAAGAGACCCAGTACTTC; cdr3_aa: CASSLRWPQETQYF
d_call: TRBD1; v_call: TRBV15; j_call: TRBJ1-2; clone_size: few; cdr3_nt: TGTGCCACCAGCAGAGATCAGGGGGCGCGGAGTGGCTACACCTTC; cdr3_aa: CATSRDQGARSGYTF
d_call: -; v_call: TRBV5-1; j_call: TRBJ2-5; clone_size: -; cdr3_nt: TGCGCCAGCTACCCGTCGCGCCGATCAGAGACCCAGTACTTC; cdr3_aa: CASYPSRRSETQYF
d_call: -; v_call: TRBV7-2; j_call: TRBJ2-4; clone_size: -; cdr3_nt: TGTGCCAGCAGCTTAGCGAGAATCGGGGCCAAAAACATTCAGTACTTC; cdr3_aa: CASSLARIGAKNIQYF
d_call: -; v_call: TRBV28; j_call: TRBJ2-3; clone_size: -; cdr3_nt: TGTGCCAGCAGCAGTTACCCCACAGATACGCAGTATTTT; cdr3_aa: CASSSYPTDTQYF
d_call: -; v_call: TRBV2; j_call: TRBJ2-7; clone_size: once; cdr3_nt: TGTGCCAGCAGAATTTCGGAGAACGAGCAGTACTTC; cdr3_aa: CASRISENEQYF
d_call: -; v_call: TRBV10-2; j_call: TRBJ1-2; clone_size: few; cdr3_nt: TGCGCCAGCAGTGAGGCCGGGTACTATGGCTACACCTTC; cdr3_aa: CASSEAGYYGYTF
d_call: TRBD2; v_call: TRBV2; j_call: TRBJ2-1; clone_size: -; cdr3_nt: TGTGCCAGCAAACCACGCGGGAGGTACAATGAGCAGTTCTTC; cdr3_aa: CASKPRGRYNEQFF
d_call: -; v_call: TRBV9; j_call: TRBJ2-1; clone_size: -; cdr3_nt: TGTGCCAGCAGCGCGGACGGAAACTCCTACAATGAGCAGTTCTTC; cdr3_aa: CASSADGNSYNEQFF
d_call: -; v_call: TRBV18; j_call: TRBJ2-7; clone_size: -; cdr3_nt: TGTGCCAGCTCACCCGGGGAAAGGGGCGCCGTACACTCCTACGAGCAGTACTTC; cdr3_aa: CASSPGERGAVHSYEQYF
d_call: -; v_call: TRBV6-5; j_call: TRBJ2-7; clone_size: -; cdr3_nt: TGTGCCACCAAGGGCCTGAACTACGAGCAGTACTTC; cdr3_aa: CATKGLNYEQYF
d_call: TRBD1; v_call: TRBV7-9; j_call: TRBJ1-1; clone_size: once; cdr3_nt: TGTGCCAGCAGCCCAGGGACAGGGATTCTAGAGACTGAAGCTTTCTTT; cdr3_aa: CASSPGTGILETEAFF
d_call: -; v_call: TRBV7-6; j_call: TRBJ2-1; clone_size: -; cdr3_nt: TGTGCCAGCAGCTTAGGACAGAATGAGCAGTTCTTC; cdr3_aa: CASSLGQNEQFF
d_call: -; v_call: TRBV15; j_call: TRBJ2-7; clone_size: -; cdr3_nt: TGTGCCACCAGCAGTAATCAGGGCTACGAGCAGTACTTC; cdr3_aa: CATSSNQGYEQYF
d_call: -; v_call: TRBV5-1; j_call: TRBJ2-5; clone_size: -; cdr3_nt: TGCGCCAGCAGCTTGGCAGTAAAAGAGACCCAGTACTTC; cdr3_aa: CASSLAVKETQYF
d_call: TRBD1; v_call: TRBV4-1; j_call: TRBJ2-2; clone_size: -; cdr3_nt: TGCGCCAGCAGCCAAGAAGGACAGGGGCCGAACACCGGGGAGCTGTTTTTT; cdr3_aa: CASSQEGQGPNTGELFF
d_call: TRBD2; v_call: TRBV28; j_call: TRBJ2-7; clone_size: -; cdr3_nt: TGTGCCAGCAGTTTCCATCTAGCGGTTCTCTCCTACGAGCAGTACTTC; cdr3_aa: CASSFHLAVLSYEQYF
d_call: -; v_call: TRBV4-3; j_call: TRBJ2-1; clone_size: -; cdr3_nt: TGCGCCAGCAGCCAAGGCCAGTGGCTCGGCGATGAGCAGTTCTTC; cdr3_aa: CASSQGQWLGDEQFF